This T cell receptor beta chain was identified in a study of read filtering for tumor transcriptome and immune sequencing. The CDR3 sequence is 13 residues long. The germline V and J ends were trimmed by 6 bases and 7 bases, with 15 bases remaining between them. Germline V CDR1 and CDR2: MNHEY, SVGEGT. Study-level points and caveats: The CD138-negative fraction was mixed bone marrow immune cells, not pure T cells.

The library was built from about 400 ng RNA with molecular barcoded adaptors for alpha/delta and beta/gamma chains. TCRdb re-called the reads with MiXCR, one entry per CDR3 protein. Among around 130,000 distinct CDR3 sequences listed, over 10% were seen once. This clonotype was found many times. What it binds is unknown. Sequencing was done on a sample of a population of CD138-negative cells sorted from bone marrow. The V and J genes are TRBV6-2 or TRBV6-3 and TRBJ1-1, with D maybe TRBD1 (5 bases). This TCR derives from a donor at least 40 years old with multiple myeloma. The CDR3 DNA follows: TGTGCCAGCAGAATTCAGGGTTTCGGTGAAGCTTTCTTT. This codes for CASRIQGFGEAFF.